This T cell receptor (beta chain) stems from a study of naive and memory T cell subsets. Study-wide findings and caveats: TCR transcript changes with activation or differentiation may affect this RNA method.

Amplification of ligated cDNA took four PCR rounds with SP2 and nested alpha and beta constant primers. TCRdb independently ran MiXCR on the UMI-ligation and nested PCR reads; one entry per CDR3 protein. The top ten hold approximately 6% of the sample, which has about 24,000 distinct CDR3 sequences, roughly 6% seen once. Treatment specified: skin biopsy from PPD injection site in Mantoux-positive individual. The library had UMIs added by 3' ligation of an oligonucleotide to TCR cDNA. Biopsied sites were PPD injections in people with a positive Mantoux test. Unsorted total RNA, roughly 1 to 1,100 ng, was DNase treated before reverse transcription. Many counts were recorded for this clonotype. Antigen: not known. Germline CDR1 reads MNHEY; CDR2 reads SVGAGI. This CDR3 region has 17 residues. The J segment lost 2 bases and the V segment lost 0 bases, leaving 9 bases of the junction unmatched.

The sequenced sample was skin, obtained from a tuberculin skin test site. The receptor's source is an adult in good health. The gene calls are TRBV6-5 and TRBJ1-2, with TRBD1 identical over 7 bases. The CDR3 DNA sequence: TGTGCCAGCAGTTACTCGACCGTGCAGGGGGGGAACTATGGCTACACCTTC. Its translation: CASSYSTVQGGNYGYTF.